This is a list of T cell receptor beta chains from one sample in a study of Ad26.COV2.S vaccination and SARS-CoV-2 variants. Produced via immunoSEQ multiplex PCR; TCRdb's table is partial and in-frame only. This sample has 510,000 or so clones, with around 88% found just once. The starting material was peripheral blood, obtained in a trial of Ad26.COV2.S vaccine versus placebo. Source of these receptors: a person between 18 and 65 years old who received the Ad26.COV2.S COVID-19 vaccine or a placebo. Each CDR3 is given with its conserved first and last residue. D genes are given only for firm matches. Clone size is stated in some rows and not others, as once, few, many or a class when expanded.

j_call d_call clone_size v_call cdr3_nt cdr3_aa
TRBJ2-3 - - TRBV7-6 TGTGCCAGCAGCTTAGATGGGTCTAGCCGAGCAGATACGCAGTATTTT CASSLDGSSRADTQYF
TRBJ2-5 TRBD2 - TRBV19 TGTGCCAGTAGTACCGGGACTAGCGGGAGAGAGACCCAGTACTTC CASSTGTSGRETQYF
TRBJ1-2 - once TRBV5-6 TGTGCCAGCAGCCCGGCATTGGGGGGTAACTATGGCTACACCTTC CASSPALGGNYGYTF
TRBJ2-6 - - TRBV5-1 TGCGCCAGCAGTTCCGACAGTTTTGGGGCCAACGTCCTGACTTTC CASSSDSFGANVLTF
TRBJ2-1 TRBD2 - TRBV6-2/TRBV6-3 TGTGCCAGCAGTTTAAGTAGGCTAGCGGGTGAGCAGTTCTTC CASSLSRLAGEQFF
TRBJ1-2 - few TRBV6-5 TGTGCCAGCAGTTACTCTGGCAGGCCCATGAACTATGGCTACACCTTC CASSYSGRPMNYGYTF
TRBJ1-1 - - TRBV9 TGTGCCAGCAGCCAGCAGGTAACTACTGAAGCTTTCTTT CASSQQVTTEAFF
TRBJ1-1 - - TRBV9 TGTGCCAGCAGCCCAATGGACACAGGGAGCACTGAAGCTTTCTTT CASSPMDTGSTEAFF
TRBJ2-1 - - TRBV5-1 TGCGCCAGCAGCTTGCCAAGTTCCAATGAGCAGTTCTTC CASSLPSSNEQFF
TRBJ2-7 - - TRBV6-1 TGTGCCAGCAGTGAGTCAGGGCGGCGCGAGCAGTACTTC CASSESGRREQYF
TRBJ2-3 TRBD2 - TRBV27 TGTGCCAGCAGTTTAAACCGACCCGCGGGAGATCCAGATACGCAGTATTTT CASSLNRPAGDPDTQYF
TRBJ2-1 TRBD2 - TRBV4-1 TGCGCCACAGGGGCTAGCGGGAGTAAAAATGAGCAGTTCTTC CATGASGSKNEQFF